The next 28 T cell receptor beta chains were all read from a single sample in a study of OX40 agonist ivuxolimab in advanced cancers. Generated by immunoSEQ multiplex PCR, the TCRdb table keeps only in-frame clones and is missing some. The sample has fewer than 50,000 clones; around nine tenths are singletons. Sequencing used CD4+ or CD8+ T cells sorted from blood, obtained in a trial of the OX40 agonist ivuxolimab. These receptors originate from an adult with an advanced solid tumor such as melanoma, head and neck, liver or kidney cancer.

The CDR3 sequence: CASSVGGVDEQFF. The CDR3 DNA is TGTGCCAGCAGCGTAGGAGGCGTGGATGAGCAGTTCTTC. V and J are TRBV9 and TRBJ2-1; D is undetermined. Trimming cost V 0 bases and J 8 bases, with 9 bases left between them. The CDR3 is made up of 13 amino acids. CDR1 and CDR2 from the germline V gene are SGDLS and YYNGEE. Full variable domain (outside the CDR3, taken from reference TRBV9 and TRBJ2-1): DSGVTQTPKHLITATGQRVTLRCSPRSGDLSVYWYQQSLDQGLQFLIQYYNGEERAKGNILERFSAQQFPDLHSELNLSSLELGDSALYFCASSVGGVDEQFFGPGTRLTVL.

This sequence joins TRBV11-2 and TRBJ2-5, with D possibly being TRBD1 (5 bases). From germline, CDR1 is SGHAT and CDR2 FQNNGV. V lost 3 bases to trimming and J lost 5 bases, with 16 bases between them. This CDR3 contains 15 residues. The CDR3 coding sequence is TGTGCCAGCAGCTTTGTTCCGGACAACGGTGAGACCCAGTACTTC. Translation: CASSFVPDNGETQYF.

The J gene is TRBJ1-2, the V gene TRBV28; possibly TRBD1 for D (5 bases). CDR3 length: 12 residues. Trimming left V 4 bases short and J 8 bases short, with 11 bases between. Germline CDR1 and CDR2: MDHEN and SYDVKM. CDR3: CASSSVRGGYTF. The CDR3 DNA is TGTGCCAGCAGTTCGGTCCGGGGCGGCTACACCTTC.

The table lists this clone with a count of one. V gene TRBV19 combines with J gene TRBJ1-5; TRBD1 matches 10 bases. The V gene end was trimmed by 4 bases and the J gene end by 6 bases; junction bases not matched to a gene: 6. Germline V gene lookup returns CDR1 LNHDA and CDR2 SQIVND (reference sequence). CDR3 length equals 15 residues. CDR3 DNA sequence: TGTGCCAGTAGTAGGGGGACAGGGGTGGGTCAGCCCCAGCATTTT. Its translation is CASSRGTGVGQPQHF.

The chain joins TRBV6-4 to TRBJ2-1; 14 nucleotides agree with TRBD2. The CDR3 has 15 residues. Germline V gene sequence: CDR1 MRHNA, CDR2 SNTAGT. With 5 bases clipped from V and 11 bases from J, the junction kept 8 bases outside the gene matches. CDR3 nucleotide sequence: TGTGCCAGCAGTAATACCGGGACTAGCGGGAGTAAGCAGTTCTTC. The encoded protein is CASSNTGTSGSKQFF.

V and J are TRBV11-3 and TRBJ2-5, with D unclear. Germline V CDR1 and CDR2: SGHNT, YENEEA. V was clipped by 5 bases and J by 5 bases, with 12 bases between them. The CDR3 consists of 13 residues. The CDR3: CASSRVAWETQYF. The CDR3, as DNA: TGTGCCAGCAGCAGGGTGGCGTGGGAGACCCAGTACTTC.

The chain joins TRBV6-5 to TRBJ2-7; D is unclear. V was trimmed by 5 bases and J by 6 bases, leaving 11 bases between them. Germline CDR1 reads MNHEY; CDR2 reads SVGAGI. This CDR3 spans 12 amino acids. The CDR3 sequence is CASSNGRAEQYF. CDR3 coding DNA: TGTGCCAGCAGTAATGGACGGGCCGAGCAGTACTTC.

This clone was detected only a few times. The CDR3 reads CASSQQETQYF. In nucleotides, the CDR3 is TGTGCCAGCAGCCAACAAGAGACCCAGTACTTC. The V call is TRBV11-2, the J call TRBJ2-5; D not resolved. With 5 bases removed from V and 2 bases from J, the gap between germline ends came to 3 bases. The CDR3 length is 11 residues. CDR1 is SGHAT, CDR2 FQNNGV, per germline.

The rearrangement joins TRBV29-1 to TRBJ2-5, with a possible D match to TRBD2 (6 bases). The CDR3 has 13 amino acids. V lost 3 bases and J lost 5, with 13 bases in between. The germline CDR1 and CDR2 sequences are SQVTM and ANQGSEA. The CDR3 coding sequence is TGCAGCGTTGATCCGGGGAGGAGGGAGACCCAGTACTTC. Encoded protein: CSVDPGRRETQYF.

The chain carries TRBV27 and TRBJ2-1; D is possibly TRBD1 or TRBD2 (6 bases each). This CDR3 is 17 amino acids long. CDR1 is MNHEY, CDR2 SMNVEV, per germline (reference sequence). Trimming removed 4 bases from V and 1 base from J, with 17 bases in between. The CDR3 protein is CASSSLTGAQSYNEQFF. CDR3 nucleotide sequence: TGTGCCAGCAGTTCCCTGACGGGGGCACAATCCTACAATGAGCAGTTCTTC.

This chain uses TRBV18 with TRBJ2-7, with D uncertain. Germline loops: CDR1 KGHSH, CDR2 LQKENI. The V end lost 3 bases, the J end lost 2 bases, and 8 bases lay between the germline ends. CDR3 length: 13 residues. CDR3 protein: CASSPPMPYEQYF. The DNA of the CDR3 is TGTGCCAGCTCACCTCCAATGCCCTACGAGCAGTACTTC.

This clone was counted only a few times. The chain recombines TRBV2 with TRBJ1-5, with TRBD1 as a possible D gene (5 bases). From germline, CDR1 is SNHLY and CDR2 FYNNEI. V lost 2 bases and J 0 bases, leaving 8 bases between the germline ends. The CDR3 consists of 15 residues. The CDR3 sequence is CASSESGFSNQPQHF. CDR3 coding DNA: TGTGCCAGCAGTGAATCAGGGTTTAGCAATCAGCCCCAGCATTTT.

This clone has only a few counts. CDR3 DNA sequence: TGCGCCAGCAGCTTGGATTCCGGCAGGGGCACTGAAGCTTTCTTT. Its protein is CASSLDSGRGTEAFF. The rearrangement joins TRBV5-1 to TRBJ1-1, with D perhaps matching TRBD1 (6 bases). Germline CDR1 is SGHRS and CDR2 is YFSETQ. The CDR3 covers 15 residues. V was clipped by 0 bases and J by 4 bases, with 13 bases between them.

V and J are TRBV9 and TRBJ2-3, with 9 bases identical to TRBD2. V shed 6 bases, J shed 1 base, and the junction held 9 bases outside the gene matches. CDR1 and CDR2 from the germline V gene are SGDLS and YYNGEE. This CDR3 has 16 residues. CDR3 DNA: TGTGCCAGCACCCTAGATGCTAGCGGGGGCACAGATACGCAGTATTTT. Residues: CASTLDASGGTDTQYF.

The chain is built from TRBV7-9 and TRBJ1-2; D not resolved. Germline V gives CDR1 SEHNR, CDR2 FQNEAQ (reference sequence). V was shortened by 0 bases and J by 0 bases, with 8 bases between the two germline ends. The CDR3 contains 15 residues. The CDR3 DNA sequence: TGTGCCAGCAGCTTAGCGTCCCGGTCTAACTATGGCTACACCTTC. Translation gives CASSLASRSNYGYTF.

This rearrangement joins TRBV9 to TRBJ2-5; D is ambiguous. The germline gives CDR1 SGDLS, CDR2 YYNGEE. The ends were cut back, 3 bases at V and 4 bases at J, with 13 bases in the middle. The CDR3 extends over 14 amino acids. The CDR3 reads CASSARLGTETQYF. CDR3 in DNA: TGTGCCAGCAGCGCCCGGTTGGGCACAGAGACCCAGTACTTC.

This chain connects TRBV5-1 to TRBJ2-1; 16 nucleotides line up with TRBD2. The CDR3 loop spans 17 amino acids. Per germline, CDR1 SGHRS and CDR2 YFSETQ. The J segment lost 9 bases and the V segment lost 0 bases, leaving 6 bases of the junction unmatched. The CDR3 nucleotides read TGCGCCAGCAGCTTGGCGTCCGGGACTAGCGGGGGGGCTGAGCAGTTCTTC. Its translation: CASSLASGTSGGAEQFF.

The rearrangement joins TRBV5-4 to TRBJ2-3; D unclear. This CDR3 comprises 11 residues. The germline V and J ends were trimmed by 2 bases and 6 bases, with 4 bases remaining between them. Germline V lookup: CDR1 SGHNT, CDR2 YYREEE (reference sequence). The CDR3 DNA reads as TGTGCCAGCAGCTTAGGGGATACGCAGTATTTT. Its translation: CASSLGDTQYF. Together with reference TRBV5-4 and TRBJ2-3, the CDR3 gives the full variable domain: ETGVTQSPTHLIKTRGQQVTLRCSSQSGHNTVSWYQQALGQGPQFIFQYYREEENGRGNFPPRFSGLQFPNYSSELNVNALELDDSALYLCASSLGDTQYFGPGTRLTVL.

CDR3 DNA: TGTGCCAGCTCACCAAGGGACGGAGATCAGCCCCAGCATTTT. Its translation is CASSPRDGDQPQHF. V gene TRBV18 combines with J gene TRBJ1-5; possibly TRBD1 for D (5 bases). Trimming left V 2 bases short and J 5 bases short, with 10 bases between. Germline V gives CDR1 KGHSH, CDR2 LQKENI. There are 14 residues in the CDR3. Drawing the rest from reference TRBV18 and TRBJ1-5, the complete variable domain is NAGVMQNPRHLVRRRGQEARLRCSPMKGHSHVYWYRQLPEEGLKFMVYLQKENIIDESGMPKERFSAEFPKEGPSILRIQQVVRGDSAAYFCASSPRDGDQPQHFGDGTRLSIL.

The chain joins TRBV6-1 to TRBJ2-1; D may correspond to TRBD1 or TRBD2 (6 bases each). Trimming took 2 bases from V and 7 from J, leaving 12 bases between them. Looked up from germline, CDR1 is MNHNS and CDR2 is SASEGT. The CDR3 is 14 amino acids. CDR3 in amino acids: CASSEMGGRNEQFF. Here the CDR3 DNA reads TGTGCCAGCAGTGAAATGGGGGGCCGGAATGAGCAGTTCTTC.

This clone was picked up a small number of times. This sequence joins TRBV14 and TRBJ2-2, with TRBD2 matching over 8 bases. The germline V gene encodes CDR1 SGHDN and CDR2 FVKESK. CDR3 length: 14 residues. V was pared by 4 bases and J by 7 bases, with 5 bases of the junction left unmatched. The CDR3 DNA follows: TGTGCCAGCAGCCGACGGGAGGGACACGGGGAGCTGTTTTTT. As protein: CASSRREGHGELFF.

The chain combines TRBV18 with TRBJ1-1; D is undetermined. V lost 2 bases, J lost 0 bases, and 4 bases lay in between. The CDR3 spans 13 residues. Germline lookup yields CDR1 KGHSH and CDR2 LQKENI. The CDR3 sequence: CASSPSVNTEAFF. The DNA for the CDR3 is TGTGCCAGCTCACCATCGGTGAACACTGAAGCTTTCTTT.

The V gene is TRBV20-1, the J gene TRBJ2-5; 10 bases map to TRBD2. The germline gives CDR1 DFQATT, CDR2 SNEGSKA (reference sequence). This CDR3 region has 11 residues. V lost 3 bases to trimming and J lost 12 bases; unmatched junction nucleotides: 4. The CDR3 sequence: CSARTSGPEYF. CDR3 nucleotides: TGCAGTGCTAGGACTAGCGGGCCAGAGTACTTC.

V usage is TRBV6-5 and J usage is TRBJ2-7, with 9 positions matching TRBD1. Germline-derived CDR1 and CDR2 are MNHEY and SVGAGI. The CDR3 is made up of 15 amino acids. Unmatched junction bases numbered 5, after V lost 5 bases and J lost 0 bases. The CDR3 reads CASSGQGTSSYEQYF. The CDR3 nucleotides read TGTGCCAGCAGTGGACAGGGGACGAGCTCCTACGAGCAGTACTTC.

The V and J genes are TRBV19 and TRBJ1-2; 7 bases agree with TRBD1. Germline CDR1 and CDR2: LNHDA and SQIVND (reference sequence). This CDR3 spans 13 amino acids. J gave up 4 bases and V 4 bases, and 3 bases lay outside the gene matches. CDR3 DNA: TGTGCCAGTAGTAAGACAGGGAGCTATGGCTACACCTTC. Its translation is CASSKTGSYGYTF.

This clone is medium-sized by share. V is TRBV7-3 and J is TRBJ2-2; possible D gene TRBD2, 6 bases. The CDR3 extends over 16 amino acids. The V and J ends lost 5 bases and 4 bases respectively, with 17 bases between them. Germline CDR1 reads SGHTA; CDR2 reads FQGTGA. The CDR3 nucleotides read TGTGCCAGCAGCGCCAACGATTGGGGAGGCACCGGGGAGCTGTTTTTT. This encodes CASSANDWGGTGELFF.

The J gene is TRBJ2-1, the V gene TRBV7-9; 13 bases fit TRBD2. Germline CDR1 and CDR2: SEHNR and FQNEAQ (reference sequence). The length of the CDR3 is 17 residues. V shed 2 bases and J 9 bases; nucleotides not matched to a gene: 10. The chain's CDR3 is CASSLKRTSGSKGEQFF. As DNA, the CDR3 is TGTGCCAGCAGCTTAAAGAGGACTAGCGGGAGTAAGGGTGAGCAGTTCTTC.

The chain recombines TRBV18 with TRBJ2-7; no reliable D call. Germline V lookup: CDR1 KGHSH, CDR2 LQKENI. The CDR3 runs to 14 residues. The ends were cut back, 2 bases at V and 10 bases at J, with 18 bases in the middle. The CDR3 protein is CASSPVKTRKGQYF. CDR3 coding DNA: TGTGCCAGCTCACCAGTGAAGACGCGTAAAGGACAGTACTTC.